This is a list of T cell receptor beta chains from one sample in a study of human T cells and chemical hapten exposure. TCRdb reanalysed the RACE reads using MiXCR and keeps one entry per CDR3 protein. Of some 82,000 distinct CDR3 sequences in the sample, more than 6.5% were seen once. The starting material was whole blood, obtained in connection with sensitization to the hapten diphenylcyclopropenone (DPC). These receptors were collected from a woman aged 30 to 39 with alopecia areata. Some clones in this sample may be carry-over from other donors' samples. The CDR3 runs from the conserved cysteine through the conserved F or W. A D gene is named only where the DNA matches it firmly. Size values are once, few and many counts, or a class for expanded clones, and some rows have none.

clone_size	j_call	v_call	d_call	cdr3_aa	cdr3_nt
few	TRBJ2-2	TRBV7-9	-	CASTTGELFF	TGTGCCAGCACAACCGGGGAGCTGTTTTTT
many	TRBJ1-1	TRBV7-2	TRBD1	CASSPTGVRTEAFF	TGTGCCAGCAGCCCGACAGGGGTGAGGACTGAAGCTTTCTTT
few	TRBJ1-2	TRBV25-1	TRBD1	CASSEYGQGALGYTF	TGTGCCAGCAGTGAATATGGACAGGGGGCGTTAGGCTACACCTTC
many	TRBJ2-3	TRBV12-3/TRBV12-4	TRBD2	CASSYLAGGDTQYF	TGTGCCAGCAGTTATCTAGCGGGCGGGGATACGCAGTATTTT
-	TRBJ2-4	TRBV20-1	-	CSARQGGDIQYF	TGCAGTGCCAGGCAGGGGGGGGACATTCAGTACTTC
few	TRBJ1-1	TRBV12-3/TRBV12-4	-	CASSLGVMDTEAFF	TGTGCCAGCAGTTTAGGTGTTATGGACACTGAAGCTTTCTTT
-	TRBJ2-2	TRBV10-3	-	CAIKGRGASTGELFF	TGTGCCATCAAAGGACGGGGGGCGTCCACCGGGGAGCTGTTTTTT
few	TRBJ2-3	TRBV3-1	-	CASSRTPSFTDTQYF	TGTGCCAGCAGCCGGACACCATCATTCACAGATACGCAGTATTTT
many	TRBJ1-4	TRBV5-1	-	CASGTTGTNEKLFF	TGCGCCAGCGGAACGACAGGAACTAATGAAAAACTGTTTTTT
-	TRBJ1-4	TRBV12-3/TRBV12-4	TRBD1	CASISGTDNEKLFF	TGTGCCAGCATCTCTGGGACAGATAATGAAAAACTGTTTTTT
many	TRBJ1-6	TRBV9	TRBD1	CASSARDRLDLSYNSPLHF	TGTGCCAGCAGCGCCCGGGACAGGTTGGACCTCTCCTATAATTCACCCCTCCACTTT
-	TRBJ1-4	TRBV30	-	CAWIEGRQLFF	TGTGCCTGGATTGAGGGCCGACAACTGTTTTTT
many	TRBJ1-1	TRBV29-1	-	CSVFQANTEAFF	TGCAGCGTTTTTCAGGCGAACACTGAAGCTTTCTTT
many	TRBJ2-5	TRBV20-1	-	CSARSDAPETQYF	TGCAGTGCTAGATCTGACGCGCCGGAGACCCAGTACTTC
-	TRBJ1-1	TRBV20-1	-	CSVLGPTATEAFF	TGCAGTGTTCTCGGGCCAACCGCGACTGAAGCTTTCTTT
many	TRBJ1-5	TRBV12-3/TRBV12-4	-	CASSRTGSGQPQHF	TGTGCCAGCAGTCGCACAGGGTCCGGGCAGCCCCAGCATTTT
-	TRBJ2-3	TRBV20-1	-	CSARHRFSTDTQYF	TGCAGTGCCCGCCACCGGTTTAGCACAGATACGCAGTATTTT
many	TRBJ2-1	TRBV4-2	TRBD2	CASSYLAGGAYNEQFF	TGTGCCAGCAGCTACCTAGCGGGGGGGGCCTACAATGAGCAGTTCTTC
-	TRBJ1-6	TRBV30	TRBD1	CAWSAGGGSPLHF	TGTGCCTGGTCGGCAGGGGGCGGTTCACCCCTCCACTTT
-	TRBJ2-1	TRBV6-5	-	CASSYARGSEQFF	TGTGCCAGCAGTTACGCCCGGGGCAGTGAGCAGTTCTTC
many	TRBJ2-6	TRBV18	-	CASSPPGTLGANVLTF	TGTGCCAGCTCACCACCCGGGACGCTTGGGGCCAACGTCCTGACTTTC
many	TRBJ1-1	TRBV5-1	-	CASRQQENTEAFF	TGCGCCAGTCGGCAACAGGAAAACACTGAAGCTTTCTTT
many	TRBJ2-7	TRBV18	-	CASSPPGDYEQYF	TGTGCCAGCTCACCGCCGGGAGACTACGAGCAGTACTTC
many	TRBJ2-5	TRBV7-6	-	CASSPDPHGETQYF	TGTGCCAGCAGCCCCGATCCCCATGGCGAGACCCAGTACTTC
many	TRBJ2-2	TRBV6-2/TRBV6-3	TRBD1	CASRGTANTGELFF	TGTGCCAGCAGGGGGACAGCCAACACCGGGGAGCTGTTTTTT
many	TRBJ2-5	TRBV29-1	TRBD1	CSVVQGEQTQYF	TGCAGCGTTGTACAGGGGGAACAGACCCAGTACTTC
many	TRBJ1-6	TRBV28	-	CASSFLGREENSPLHF	TGTGCCAGCAGTTTCTTGGGGAGGGAAGAGAATTCACCCCTCCACTTT
many	TRBJ1-5	TRBV6-5	-	CASSWSGDQPQHF	TGTGCCAGCAGTTGGTCAGGCGATCAGCCCCAGCATTTT
few	TRBJ1-4	TRBV7-9	-	CASSATGAYGEKLFF	TGTGCCAGCAGCGCTACGGGGGCGTATGGTGAAAAACTGTTTTTT
-	TRBJ1-5	TRBV6-5	TRBD1	CASSYSDRADQPQHF	TGTGCCAGCAGTTACTCTGACAGGGCGGATCAGCCCCAGCATTTT
many	TRBJ2-7	TRBV20-1	-	CSAGEDSIYEQYF	TGCAGTGCTGGAGAGGACAGTATCTACGAGCAGTACTTC
-	TRBJ1-4	TRBV6-6	-	CASTLSPIPTNEKLFF	TGTGCCAGCACCTTATCTCCCATTCCAACTAATGAAAAACTGTTTTTT
-	TRBJ1-3	TRBV12-3/TRBV12-4	-	CASSYRSFSGNTIYF	TGTGCCAGCAGTTACCGAAGCTTCTCTGGAAACACCATATATTTT
few	TRBJ1-5	TRBV15	-	CATSRAPGTYSQHF	TGTGCCACCAGCAGAGCCCCCGGGACCTATTCCCAGCATTTT
many	TRBJ2-6	TRBV12-3/TRBV12-4	-	CASSPTGANVLTF	TGTGCCAGCAGTCCTACTGGGGCCAACGTCCTGACTTTC
few	TRBJ1-2	TRBV12-3/TRBV12-4	-	CASSLARTTYNGYTF	TGTGCCAGCAGTTTAGCGAGGACGACCTACAATGGCTACACCTTC
few	TRBJ1-4	TRBV7-9	-	CASSLGETGTNEKLFF	TGTGCCAGCAGCTTAGGGGAGACGGGAACTAATGAAAAACTGTTTTTT
many	TRBJ1-1	TRBV6-2/TRBV6-3	-	CASRPGQSRTEAFF	TGTGCCAGCAGGCCTGGACAGTCGAGGACTGAAGCTTTCTTT
few	TRBJ2-1	TRBV2	-	CASSDPVSSYNEQFF	TGTGCCAGCAGTGACCCCGTGAGCTCCTACAATGAGCAGTTCTTC
few	TRBJ1-1	TRBV7-3	TRBD1	CASSLRQGSTEAFF	TGTGCCAGCAGCCTCCGACAGGGTAGCACTGAAGCTTTCTTT
many	TRBJ1-1	TRBV10-2	-	CASSSGRTEAFF	TGCGCCAGCAGTAGTGGGAGGACTGAAGCTTTCTTT
many	TRBJ1-5	TRBV20-1	TRBD1	CSANMGQSNQPQHF	TGCAGTGCTAACATGGGACAGAGCAATCAGCCCCAGCATTTT
many	TRBJ2-6	TRBV6-1	TRBD1	CASSVDRAGANVLTF	TGTGCCAGCAGTGTCGACAGGGCTGGGGCCAACGTCCTGACTTTC
few	TRBJ1-5	TRBV2	TRBD1	CASSEGEDRGPQPQHF	TGTGCCAGCAGTGAAGGGGAGGACAGGGGGCCTCAGCCCCAGCATTTT
-	TRBJ1-1	TRBV19	-	CASSTRGLNTEAFF	TGTGCCAGTAGTACCCGAGGTCTGAACACTGAAGCTTTCTTT
many	TRBJ1-6	TRBV20-1	-	CSARDVMSPLHF	TGCAGTGCTAGAGATGTTATGTCACCCCTCCACTTT
many	TRBJ2-3	TRBV9	-	CASSPLGQSASTDTQYF	TGTGCCAGCAGCCCCCTCGGACAGAGCGCTAGCACAGATACGCAGTATTTT
-	TRBJ2-5	TRBV2	TRBD1	CATREQGVQETQYF	TGTGCCACCCGAGAGCAGGGGGTCCAAGAGACCCAGTACTTC
-	TRBJ1-1	TRBV18	-	CASSPLPATGTEAFF	TGTGCCAGCTCACCACTCCCAGCCACGGGCACTGAAGCTTTCTTT
-	TRBJ1-1	TRBV7-3	-	CASSLNMGNTEAFF	TGTGCCAGCAGCTTAAACATGGGGAACACTGAAGCTTTCTTT
many	TRBJ1-1	TRBV29-1	-	CSVLLPSGRLNTEAFF	TGCAGCGTTTTACTTCCTAGTGGACGGCTGAACACTGAAGCTTTCTTT
-	TRBJ1-1	TRBV12-3/TRBV12-4	-	CASSPGTIGAFF	TGTGCCAGCAGTCCCGGAACTATCGGGGCTTTCTTT
-	TRBJ2-5	TRBV5-1	TRBD1	CASSSSTGAETQYF	TGCGCCAGCAGCTCCTCGACAGGGGCAGAGACCCAGTACTTC
-	TRBJ1-1	TRBV6-5	TRBD1	CASRRGQGKTEAFF	TGTGCCAGCAGAAGGGGGCAGGGGAAGACTGAAGCTTTCTTT
-	TRBJ1-6	TRBV5-1	-	CASSLGWRRADNSPLHF	TGCGCCAGCAGCCTAGGCTGGAGGCGGGCAGATAATTCACCCCTCCACTTT
many	TRBJ2-2	TRBV6-4	-	CASSQNTGELFF	TGTGCCAGCTCACAGAACACCGGGGAGCTGTTTTTT
many	TRBJ2-1	TRBV2	TRBD2	CASRILAGGGEQFF	TGTGCCAGCAGAATCCTAGCGGGGGGAGGTGAGCAGTTCTTC
many	TRBJ2-3	TRBV5-1	TRBD2	CASSLRGGDTDTQYF	TGCGCCAGCAGCTTGCGGGGGGGCGACACAGATACGCAGTATTTT
-	TRBJ2-3	TRBV7-6	TRBD1	CASSPRQGAGADTQYF	TGTGCCAGCAGCCCGCGTCAGGGGGCAGGCGCAGATACGCAGTATTTT